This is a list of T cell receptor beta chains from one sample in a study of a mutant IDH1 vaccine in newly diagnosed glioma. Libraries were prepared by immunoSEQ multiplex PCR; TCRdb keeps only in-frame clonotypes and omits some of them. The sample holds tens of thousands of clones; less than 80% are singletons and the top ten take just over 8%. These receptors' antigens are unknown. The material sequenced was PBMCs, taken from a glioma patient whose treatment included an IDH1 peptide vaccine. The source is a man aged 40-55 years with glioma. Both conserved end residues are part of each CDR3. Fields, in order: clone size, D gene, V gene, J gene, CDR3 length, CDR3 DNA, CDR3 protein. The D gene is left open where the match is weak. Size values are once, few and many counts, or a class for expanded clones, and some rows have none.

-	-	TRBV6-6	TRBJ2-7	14	TGTGCCAGCACTCACGGAGGCAGCTCCTACGAGCAGTACTTC	CASTHGGSSYEQYF
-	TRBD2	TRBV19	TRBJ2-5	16	TGTGCCAGTAGTATCGGACTAGCGGGAAGGTCAGAGACCCAGTACTTC	CASSIGLAGRSETQYF
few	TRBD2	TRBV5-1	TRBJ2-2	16	TGCGCCAGCACTCCGAGCACTCTAGCGGGGACCGGGGAGCTGTTTTTT	CASTPSTLAGTGELFF
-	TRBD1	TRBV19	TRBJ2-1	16	TGTGCCAGTAGTACCCCCGGGACAGGGGTGGCGGGTGAGCAGTTCTTC	CASSTPGTGVAGEQFF
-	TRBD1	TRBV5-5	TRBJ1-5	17	TGTGCCAGCAGCCGCGGAGATAACAGGGGAGGCAATCAGCCCCAGCATTTT	CASSRGDNRGGNQPQHF
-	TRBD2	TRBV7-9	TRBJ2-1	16	TGTGCCAGCAGCGAGACTAGCGGGAATACTTACAATGAGCAGTTCTTC	CASSETSGNTYNEQFF
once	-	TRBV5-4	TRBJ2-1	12	TGTGCCAGCAGCTCCGACATACCTGAGCAGTTCTTC	CASSSDIPEQFF
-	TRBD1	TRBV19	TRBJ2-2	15	TGTGCCAGTAGTACCCCGGGACAGGTAACCGGGGAGCTGTTTTTT	CASSTPGQVTGELFF
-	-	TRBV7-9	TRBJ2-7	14	TGTGCCAGCAGCCGCGGACACGGTCCCTACGAGCAGTACTTC	CASSRGHGPYEQYF
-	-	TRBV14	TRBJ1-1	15	TGTGCCAGCAGCCAAGGGTCCAGGGTCTGGGCTGAAGCTTTCTTT	CASSQGSRVWAEAFF
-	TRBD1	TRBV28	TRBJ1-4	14	TGTGCCAGCAGAAACAGGGGGCTAAGTGAAAAACTGTTTTTT	CASRNRGLSEKLFF
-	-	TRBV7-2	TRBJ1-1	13	TGTGCCAGCTCGGAGGGATTGAACACTGAAGCTTTCTTT	CASSEGLNTEAFF
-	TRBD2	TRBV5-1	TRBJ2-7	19	TGCGCCAGCAGCATCGGACTAGCGGCTTCCCTCCTAAGCTCCTACGAGCAGTACTTC	CASSIGLAASLLSSYEQYF
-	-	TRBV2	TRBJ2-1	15	TGTGCCAGCAAAGGGGGGGCGGGCTCCTACAATGAGCAGTTCTTC	CASKGGAGSYNEQFF
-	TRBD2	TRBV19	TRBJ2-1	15	TGTGCCAGTAGGGGAGAAACTAGCGGGAGGTTTGAGCAGTTCTTC	CASRGETSGRFEQFF
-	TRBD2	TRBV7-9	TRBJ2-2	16	TGTGCCAGCAGCTCATCGGCCGGGAGCGGGGGCGGGGAGCTGTTTTTT	CASSSSAGSGGGELFF
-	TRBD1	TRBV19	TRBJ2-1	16	TGTGCCAGTAGCGGGTCTGGGACAGGAAAATACAATGAGCAGTTCTTC	CASSGSGTGKYNEQFF
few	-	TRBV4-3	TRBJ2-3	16	TGCGCCAGCAGCCACGAACGTAGCGGCGCTAGAGATACGCAGTATTTT	CASSHERSGARDTQYF
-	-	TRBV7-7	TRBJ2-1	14	TGTGCCAGCAGCTCGGGGCAGGGGTCTCATGAGCAGTTCTTC	CASSSGQGSHEQFF
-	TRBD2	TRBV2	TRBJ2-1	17	TGTGCCAGCACCGAAGGGGGTGGCGGGAGGGCCCGCAATGAGCAGTTCTTC	CASTEGGGGRARNEQFF
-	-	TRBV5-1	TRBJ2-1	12	TGCGCCAGCAGCTTGGTAGGGGATGAGCAGTTCTTC	CASSLVGDEQFF
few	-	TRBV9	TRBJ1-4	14	TGTGCCAGCGGTACAGGGCCCTCTAATGAAAAACTGTTTTTT	CASGTGPSNEKLFF
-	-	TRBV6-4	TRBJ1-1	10	TGTGCCAGCAGGACCCCGCCGGCGCTTTTT	CASRTPPALF
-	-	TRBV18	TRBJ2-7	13	TGTGCCAGTTCCTTGGATGAGAGCTACGAGCAGTACTTC	CASSLDESYEQYF
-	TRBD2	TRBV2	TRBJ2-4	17	TGTGCCACCCGACTAGCGGGAGGGCCCGGGACCAAAAACATTCAGTACTTC	CATRLAGGPGTKNIQYF
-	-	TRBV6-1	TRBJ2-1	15	TGTGCCAGCAGTGAAGAGTACATGATGAAAAATGAGCAGTTCTTC	CASSEEYMMKNEQFF
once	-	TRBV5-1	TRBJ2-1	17	TGCGCCAGCAGCCCAGTGAATCGGGGCAGAGGTGGGAATGAGCAGTTCTTC	CASSPVNRGRGGNEQFF
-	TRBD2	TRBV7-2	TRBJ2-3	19	TGTGCCAGCAGCTCCCAACAGGGACTAGCGGGATCTAGATCAGATACGCAGTATTTT	CASSSQQGLAGSRSDTQYF
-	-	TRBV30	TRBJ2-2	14	TGTGCCTGGAGTACAAACGGGGAGCCCGGGGAGCTGTTTTTT	CAWSTNGEPGELFF
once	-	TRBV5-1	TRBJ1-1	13	TGCGCCAGCAGCTCCACAGTCAACACTGAAGCTTTCTTT	CASSSTVNTEAFF
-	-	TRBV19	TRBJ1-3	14	TGTGCCAGTAGTATTGACATCTCTGGAAACACCATATATTTT	CASSIDISGNTIYF
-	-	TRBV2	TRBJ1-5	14	TGTGCCAGCGCCGACAATTATAGCAATCAGCCCCAGCATTTT	CASADNYSNQPQHF
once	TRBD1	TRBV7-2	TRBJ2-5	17	TGTGCCAGCAGCTCCTCACCGGGACAGATAAGCCAAGAGACCCAGTACTTC	CASSSSPGQISQETQYF
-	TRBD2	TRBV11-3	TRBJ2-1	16	TGTGCCAGCAGCGGTATAGCGGGAGGGCCTGGCAATGAGCAGTTCTTC	CASSGIAGGPGNEQFF
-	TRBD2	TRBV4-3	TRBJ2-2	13	TGCGCCAGCACATCGGGAGGGACCGGGGAGCTGTTTTTT	CASTSGGTGELFF
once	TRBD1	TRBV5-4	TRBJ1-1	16	TGTGCCAGCAGCTTACCCGGGACAGGGGCGAACACTGAAGCTTTCTTT	CASSLPGTGANTEAFF
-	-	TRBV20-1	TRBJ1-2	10	TGCAGTGCCAACTCAGATGGCTACACCTTC	CSANSDGYTF
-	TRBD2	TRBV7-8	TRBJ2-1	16	TGTGCCAGCAGCTTAGGAGCGGGAGTGGTTTACAATGAGCAGTTCTTC	CASSLGAGVVYNEQFF
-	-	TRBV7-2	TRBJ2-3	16	TGTGCCAGCACCTCGGAGGGGGACTTCGGCACAGATACGCAGTATTTT	CASTSEGDFGTDTQYF
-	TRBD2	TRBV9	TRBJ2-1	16	TGTGCCAGCAGCGTGGGAGGGAGCGGGTCCTACAATGAGCAGTTCTTC	CASSVGGSGSYNEQFF
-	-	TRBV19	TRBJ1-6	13	TGTGCCAGTGCTGAGGGCGCCAGGTCACCCCTCCACTTT	CASAEGARSPLHF
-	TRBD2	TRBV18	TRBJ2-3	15	TGTGCCAGCTCACCTCAGGGACTAGCGAAAGATACGCAGTATTTT	CASSPQGLAKDTQYF
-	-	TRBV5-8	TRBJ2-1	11	TGTGCCAGCAGCTTGGTTCCTGAGCAGTTCTTC	CASSLVPEQFF
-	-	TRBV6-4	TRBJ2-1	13	TGTGCCAGCAGTGACGAGGGCCTGGGTGAGCAGTTCTTC	CASSDEGLGEQFF
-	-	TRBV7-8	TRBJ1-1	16	TGTGCCAGCAGCTTAGTTACGGGAGCCACTAACACTGAAGCTTTCTTT	CASSLVTGATNTEAFF
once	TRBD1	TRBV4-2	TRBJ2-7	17	TGTGCCAGCAGCCAAGTTCAGGGGGCGGGGCCATCCTACGAGCAGTACTTC	CASSQVQGAGPSYEQYF
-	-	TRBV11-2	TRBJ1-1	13	TGTGCCAGCAGCTTTTCCAGGAACACTGAAGCTTTCTTT	CASSFSRNTEAFF